This T cell receptor beta chain was identified in a study of PD-1 blockade in classical Hodgkin lymphoma. General study points: In newly diagnosed patients, baseline TCR diversity was reportedly below that of healthy donors. What caused the repertoire differences, perhaps disease activity or prior therapy, remains undefined.

The sample's time point: cycle 4 day 1 (C4D1), after less than 7 weeks of nivolumab. Following autologous stem cell transplantation, relapse occurred in every patient, and exposure to brentuximab vedotin varied. Isolated CD8+ T cells were derived from thawed PBMCs through magnetic negative selection. The best responses consisted of complete response, partial response or progressive disease. The nivolumab dose that patients received was 3 mg/kg, given intravenously every 2 weeks. As regards this clone: Antigen unknown.

Only in-frame clones appear in the TCRdb table, and some are missing; sequencing was by immunoSEQ multiplex PCR. The sample lists approximately 11,000 clones, around 84% occurring once. This material consisted of CD8+ T cells from blood, taken before the fourth cycle of nivolumab. The sequence was collected from a human donor with classical Hodgkin lymphoma. The donor label of this sample is uncertain.

The CDR3, as DNA: TGTGCCTGGAGTCAGGCTACCTACGAGCAGTACTTC. It encodes CAWSQATYEQYF. The chain has TRBV30 and TRBJ2-7, with D uncertain. V gave up 2 bases and J gave up 2 bases, with 7 bases separating them. The CDR3 extends over 12 amino acids. Germline lookup yields CDR1 GTSNPN and CDR2 SVGIG (reference sequence).